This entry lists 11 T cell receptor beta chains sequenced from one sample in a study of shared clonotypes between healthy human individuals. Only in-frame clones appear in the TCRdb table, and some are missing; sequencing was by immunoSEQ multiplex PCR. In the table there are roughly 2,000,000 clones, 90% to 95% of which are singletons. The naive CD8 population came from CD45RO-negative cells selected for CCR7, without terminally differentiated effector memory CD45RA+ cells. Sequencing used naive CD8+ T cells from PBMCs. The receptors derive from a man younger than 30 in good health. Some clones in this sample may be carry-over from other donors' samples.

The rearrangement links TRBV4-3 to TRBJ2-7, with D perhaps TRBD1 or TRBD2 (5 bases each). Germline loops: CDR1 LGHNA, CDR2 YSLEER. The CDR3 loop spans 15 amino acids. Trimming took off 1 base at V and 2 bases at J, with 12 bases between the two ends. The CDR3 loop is CASSQGRQGPYEQYF. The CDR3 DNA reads TGCGCCAGCAGCCAAGGGCGGCAGGGACCCTACGAGCAGTACTTC.

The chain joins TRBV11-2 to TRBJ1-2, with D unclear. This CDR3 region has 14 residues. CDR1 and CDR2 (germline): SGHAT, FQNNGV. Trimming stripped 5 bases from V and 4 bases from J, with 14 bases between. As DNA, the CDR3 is TGTGCCAGCAGCCCCTGGACGGAGGTCTATGGCTACACCTTC. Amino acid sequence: CASSPWTEVYGYTF.

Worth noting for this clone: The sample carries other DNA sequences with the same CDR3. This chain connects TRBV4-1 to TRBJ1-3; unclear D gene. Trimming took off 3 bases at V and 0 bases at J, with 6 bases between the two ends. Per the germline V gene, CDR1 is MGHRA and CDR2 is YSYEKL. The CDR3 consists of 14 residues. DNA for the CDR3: TGCGCCAGCAGCCAGCGGAGCTCTGGAAACACCATATATTTT. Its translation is CASSQRSSGNTIYF.

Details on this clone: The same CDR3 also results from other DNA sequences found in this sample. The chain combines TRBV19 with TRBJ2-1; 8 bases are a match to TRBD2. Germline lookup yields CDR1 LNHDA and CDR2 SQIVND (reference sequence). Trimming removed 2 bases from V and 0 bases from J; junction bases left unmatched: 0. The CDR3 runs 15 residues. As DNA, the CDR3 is TGTGCCAGTAGTATAAGCGGGAGCTCCTACAATGAGCAGTTCTTC. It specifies CASSISGSSYNEQFF.

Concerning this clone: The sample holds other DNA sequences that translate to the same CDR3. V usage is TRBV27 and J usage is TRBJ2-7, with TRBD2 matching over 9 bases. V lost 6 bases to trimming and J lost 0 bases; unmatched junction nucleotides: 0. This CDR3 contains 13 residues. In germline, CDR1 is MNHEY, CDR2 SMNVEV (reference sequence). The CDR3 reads CASRLAGSYEQYF. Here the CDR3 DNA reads TGTGCCAGCAGACTAGCGGGCTCCTACGAGCAGTACTTC.

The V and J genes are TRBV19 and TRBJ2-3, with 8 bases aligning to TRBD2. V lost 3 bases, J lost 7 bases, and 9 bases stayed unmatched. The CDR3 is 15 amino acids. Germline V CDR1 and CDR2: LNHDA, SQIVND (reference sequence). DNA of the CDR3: TGTGCCAGTAGTATGTCCGGGACTAGTTTAAATACGCAGTATTTT. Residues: CASSMSGTSLNTQYF.

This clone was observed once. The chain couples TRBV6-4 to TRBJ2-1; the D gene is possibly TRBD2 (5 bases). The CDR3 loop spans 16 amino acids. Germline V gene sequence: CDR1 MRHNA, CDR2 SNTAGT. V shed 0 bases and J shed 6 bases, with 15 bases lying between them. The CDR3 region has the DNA TGTGCCAGCAGTGACTCGGTGGCTATGAGCGGCAATGAGCAGTTCTTC. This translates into CASSDSVAMSGNEQFF.

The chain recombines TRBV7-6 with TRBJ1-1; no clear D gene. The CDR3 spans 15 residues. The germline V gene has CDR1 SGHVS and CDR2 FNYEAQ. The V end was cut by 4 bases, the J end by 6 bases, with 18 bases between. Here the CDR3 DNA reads TGTGCCAGCAGCTCAGAAACATCAGGATTGTCTGAAGCTTTCTTT. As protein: CASSSETSGLSEAFF.

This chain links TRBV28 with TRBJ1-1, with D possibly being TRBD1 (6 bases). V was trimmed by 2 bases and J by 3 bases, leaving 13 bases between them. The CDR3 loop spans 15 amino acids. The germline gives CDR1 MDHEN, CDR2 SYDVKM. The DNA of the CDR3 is TGTGCCAGCAGTTTAATTCGAGGGGGGCACACTGAAGCTTTCTTT. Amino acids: CASSLIRGGHTEAFF.

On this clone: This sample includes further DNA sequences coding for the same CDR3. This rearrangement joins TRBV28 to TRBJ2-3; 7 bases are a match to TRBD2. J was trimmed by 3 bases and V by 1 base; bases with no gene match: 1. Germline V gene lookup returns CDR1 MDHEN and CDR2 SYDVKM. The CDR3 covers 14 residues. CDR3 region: CASSLSRGTDTQYF. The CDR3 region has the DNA TGTGCCAGCAGTTTATCGCGGGGGACAGATACGCAGTATTTT.

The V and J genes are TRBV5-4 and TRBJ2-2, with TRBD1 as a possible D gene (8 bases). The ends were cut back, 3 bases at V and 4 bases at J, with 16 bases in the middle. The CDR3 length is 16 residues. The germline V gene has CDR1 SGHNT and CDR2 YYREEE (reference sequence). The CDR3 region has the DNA TGTGCCAGCAGCTCCTACAGGGGGGGAGGCACCGGGGAGCTGTTTTTT. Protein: CASSSYRGGGTGELFF.